The clone carrying this TCR beta chain was seen a single time. Its specificity is not known. Profiled with immunoSEQ multiplex PCR; TCRdb holds only in-frame clones, not every one. The table records about 93,000 clones, roughly 91% of them present only once. The sample comes from a study of T cell responses to AZD1222 COVID-19 vaccine. Study-wide results and limits: Clonal diversity was possibly underestimated, and the donors were mostly white British, with more females.

V lost 2 bases and J 0 bases, leaving 11 bases between the germline ends. The CDR3 covers 16 residues. Germline loops: CDR1 SGHDT, CDR2 YYEEEE. This clonotype was obtained from an adult in good health. The material was peripheral blood, obtained on day 0 of MenACWY control vaccination. The chain joins TRBV5-6 to TRBJ2-2; no definite D call. CDR3 protein: CASSFGWGANTGELFF. CDR3 coding DNA: TGTGCCAGCAGCTTTGGATGGGGTGCGAACACCGGGGAGCTGTTTTTT.